This TCR beta chain was retrieved from a study of T-cell reconstitution after alpha-beta-depleted transplantation in children. Study-level points and caveats: Newly generated T cells supplied most T-cell counts and diversity one year post-transplant.

This clonotype was detected only a few times. The antigen is unknown. The TCRbeta library incorporated unique molecular identifiers. TCRdb re-called the PCR reads through MiXCR, storing one row per CDR3 protein. Of about 200,000 distinct CDR3 sequences in the sample, just under 6.5% were seen once. The germline gives CDR1 SGHTA, CDR2 FQGTGA. The J segment lost 5 bases and the V segment lost 5 bases, leaving 8 bases of the junction unmatched. CDR3 length equals 17 residues. The genes are TRBV7-3 and TRBJ2-3, with 15 nucleotides matching TRBD2. The TCR sequence derives from a girl in the first two years of life with combined immunodeficiency, due to receive a stem cell transplant. This specimen consisted of PBMCs, obtained before TCRalphabeta/CD19-depleted stem cell transplant. The CDR3 spells CASSPRTSGGAGDTQYF. CDR3 bases: TGTGCCAGCAGCCCCCGGACTAGCGGGGGGGCGGGAGATACGCAGTATTTT.